This TCR beta chain comes out of a study of glioma-infiltrating T cells after dendritic cell vaccination (dated by TCRdb to about 2016). Study-wide context: A cohort of 15 or so glioblastoma patients from Phase I and II dendritic cell vaccination trials was included, of whom 9 were newly diagnosed and 6 had recurrent disease. Patients received autologous tumor lysate-pulsed dendritic cell vaccination between about 2003 and 2012. To make the vaccine, monocyte-derived dendritic cells were cultured for 7 to 8 days with IL-4 and GM-CSF and then pulsed overnight with autologous tumor lysate. Each patient got three intradermal injections of the dendritic cell vaccine, spaced at biweekly intervals, in the arm below the axilla. Deep sequencing of TCR beta CDR3 regions was used to quantify tumor-infiltrating lymphocyte content and compare tumor and blood repertoires in dendritic cell-vaccinated glioblastoma patients. Survival after dendritic cell vaccination was correlated with TCR sequencing metrics, such as TIL content and the overlap between tumor and blood repertoires. Results the study describes overall, beyond this receptor: TCR clonality showed no direct relationship with survival, which suggests that a diverse polyclonal response may be important. The cohort was small and heterogeneous, only a few patients had full blood and tumor sets, and even fewer had initial-recurrent tumor pairs. After dendritic cell vaccination, a higher estimated pretreatment TIL content predicted longer time to progression and longer overall survival. The TCR overlap response model with three groups was called speculative and said to need prospective validation.

To be selected, patients needed enough residual fresh-frozen tumor tissue and more than two years of available survival data. Molecular status otherwise varied across the glioblastoma patients, but none of them carried an isocitrate dehydrogenase mutation. PBMC were collected before vaccination, two weeks after the third vaccination, and at tumor progression when it occurred. The Qiagen DNeasy Blood extraction Kit was used for extraction of genomic DNA. Regarding this clone: The antigen it recognizes is unknown. Base qualities are not at hand, and no much larger clone is one base apart.

From the cysteine up to the phenylalanine, the CDR3 has a length of 16 residues. The CDR3 DNA has 48 bases and is translated from base 1. Trimming at the junction amounts to 1 base on V and 2 bases on J, and the germline ends lie 12 bases apart. Per the germline V gene (reference sequence), LNHNV is the CDR1 and YYDKDF is the CDR2. Using the immunoSEQ assay, TCRB CDR3 regions were amplified from 1.5 to 2 micrograms of genomic DNA, or from all available DNA when less than that was on hand. Multiplex PCR used 60 forward primers for TCR V beta segments and 13 reverse primers for J beta segments. Synthetic control templates were spiked into each sample at limiting dilution to estimate reads per starting template. Sequencing produced 87 bp reads on the Illumina HiSeq System. Per the source publication's procedure: PCR and sequencing errors were removed by merging closely related sequences with a nearest neighbor algorithm. TCR overlap was measured as the percentage of unique tumor TCR beta sequences also present in the same patient's peripheral blood. The table comes from immuneACCESS by way of TCRdb, which keeps in-frame sequences with V and J called. Part of the clones is missing from these tables; in studies checked, under half for an unresolved V gene and the rest for unknown reasons. The DNA gave D and trimming, while V, J and clone size come from that table. Counted in this sample were fewer than 75,000 clones; 81% of them appeared once. The ten largest make up roughly 7.7% of the sample.

The V and J genes are TRBV15 and TRBJ2-1; the D gene is possibly TRBD2, with 5 bases matching. The source is a human donor with glioblastoma. Sequencing was performed on blood, taken before dendritic cell vaccination. The CDR3 region has the sequence CATSRGGLGAYNEQFF. Read as DNA, the sequence is TGTGCCACCAGCAGAGGGGGTCTCGGGGCCTACAATGAGCAGTTCTTC.